Below are 27 T cell receptor beta chains sequenced from a single sample in a study of low-dose radiotherapy and immunotherapy resistance in tumors. Both TCRalpha and TCRbeta chains were reverse transcribed with V-gene-specific primers. The authors ran approximately 20 PCR cycles to amplify TCRs with a constant-region primer and V-primer adapter. TCRdb used MiXCR to reprocess the reads, holding one entry per CDR3 protein. The sample contains 16,000 or so distinct CDR3 sequences, roughly 70% of which appear only once. These receptor sequences come from a human donor with advanced metastatic prostate, ovarian, gallbladder or colorectal cancer (not recorded which). This table probably holds off-target reads from a library built for another chain.

The chain is built from TRBV18 and TRBJ2-3; maybe TRBD2 (6 bases). V was pared by 4 bases and J by 4 bases, with 15 bases between. The germline CDR1 and CDR2 sequences are KGHSH and LQKENI. The length of the CDR3 is 15 residues. DNA for the CDR3: TGTGCCAGCTCACGCAGCGGAGGGGCCCCAGATACGCAGTATTTT. Its translation is CASSRSGGAPDTQYF.

This clonotype occurred a few times. The chain recombines TRBV2 with TRBJ2-3, with 8 nucleotides matching TRBD1. V shed 5 bases and J 11 bases; nucleotides not matched to a gene: 12. The length of the CDR3 is 14 residues. The germline V gene encodes CDR1 SNHLY and CDR2 FYNNEI. The CDR3 nucleotides read TGTGCCAGCAGTTTCCCAATCGTACAGGGGGGGCAGTATTTT. Its protein is CASSFPIVQGGQYF.

The V call is TRBV13, the J call TRBJ2-7, with 9 bases aligning to TRBD2. The V segment lost 5 bases and the J segment 7 bases; nucleotides outside the gene matches: 18. This CDR3 has 17 amino acids. Germline V gene sequence: CDR1 PRHDT, CDR2 FYEKMQ (reference sequence). The CDR3 loop reads CASSPNPGASGIVEQYF. CDR3 bases: TGTGCCAGCAGCCCCAATCCGGGGGCTAGCGGGATAGTGGAGCAGTACTTC.

In DNA, the CDR3 is TGTGCCAGCAGTGAATGGGGCCTCGAGCAGTACTTC. Amino acids: CASSEWGLEQYF. The J gene is TRBJ2-7, the V gene TRBV6-1; a weak D match, TRBD1 (5 bases). Germline CDR1 MNHNS, CDR2 SASEGT. There are 12 residues in the CDR3. The V and J ends lost 2 bases and 6 bases respectively, with 8 bases between them.

The genes are TRBV10-3 and TRBJ2-6, with D uncertain. The CDR3 totals 14 residues. V lost 7 bases and J lost 4, with 11 bases in between. CDR1 is ENHRY and CDR2 is SYGVKD in the germline V gene. CDR3 DNA: TGTGCCATCAAAGCAGATCCCGGGGCCAACGTCCTGACTTTC. Its translation is CAIKADPGANVLTF.

The chain links TRBV20-1 to TRBJ2-3; tentatively, D is TRBD2 (6 bases). Germline V gives CDR1 DFQATT, CDR2 SNEGSKA (reference sequence). This CDR3 has 13 amino acids. With 6 bases removed from V and 2 bases from J, the gap between germline ends came to 12 bases. CDR3 amino acids: CSAEGTATDTQYF. The DNA of the CDR3 is TGCAGTGCGGAGGGAACCGCCACAGATACGCAGTATTTT.

The chain recombines TRBV3-1 with TRBJ2-2; 7 positions agree with TRBD1. Germline CDR1 LGHDT, CDR2 YNNKEL (reference sequence). The CDR3 is made up of 15 amino acids. Germline trimming cut 5 bases from V and 2 bases from J; bases unmatched to any gene: 5. In nucleotides, the CDR3 is TGTGCCAGCAGCGTGGACAGGACCAACACCGGGGAGCTGTTTTTT. This sequence encodes CASSVDRTNTGELFF.

The V gene is TRBV2, the J gene TRBJ2-7, with 8 nucleotides matching TRBD1. CDR1 and CDR2 (germline): SNHLY, FYNNEI. The CDR3 spans 13 residues. The V segment lost 8 bases and the J segment 4 bases; nucleotides outside the gene matches: 7. In nucleotides, the CDR3 is TGTGCCAGCTCTCAGGGGGCGCGATACGAGCAGTACTTC. Protein: CASSQGARYEQYF. The full variable domain, its missing parts supplied by reference TRBV2 and TRBJ2-7, is EPEVTQTPSHQVTQMGQEVILRCVPISNHLYFYWYRQILGQKVEFLVSFYNNEISEKSEIFDDQFSVERPDGSNFTLKIRSTKLEDSAMYFCASSQGARYEQYFGPGTRLTVT.

Concerning this clonotype: The junction departs from germline at one end; a sequencing error may be responsible. This chain joins TRBV5-1 and TRBJ2-1; a weak D match, TRBD2 (6 bases). The CDR3 spans 15 residues. CDR1 and CDR2 from the germline V gene are SGHRS and YFSETQ. CDR3 amino acids: CASSLADSSYNEQFF. The CDR3 bases are TGTGCCAGCAGCTTAGCGGATAGCTCCTACAATGAGCAGTTCTTC.

The V gene is TRBV6-2 or TRBV6-3, the J gene TRBJ2-2; D is unresolved. The CDR3 sequence is 14 residues long. The germline V gene encodes CDR1 MNHEY and CDR2 SVGEGT. The V gene lost 2 bases and the J gene lost 3 bases, with 7 bases spanning the gap. The CDR3 sequence: CASSYRGYTGELFF. The CDR3 nucleotides read TGTGCCAGCAGTTACAGAGGCTACACCGGGGAGCTGTTTTTT.

Written as DNA, the CDR3 is TGTGCCAGCAACCGGAATCCATGGGATCCTGAAGCTTTCTTT. Residues: CASNRNPWDPEAFF. The genes are TRBV6-5 and TRBJ1-1; no clear D gene. The CDR3 covers 14 residues. Trimming pared 7 bases from V and 6 bases from J, leaving 18 bases between. CDR1 and CDR2 from the germline V gene are MNHEY and SVGAGI.

This clonotype came up a few times. The CDR3 DNA is TGTGCCAGCCCGCCCCCACAGACCTCCTACGAGCAGTACTTC. Translated, it gives CASPPPQTSYEQYF. V gene TRBV28 combines with J gene TRBJ2-7; D call uncertain. Trimming took 8 bases from V and 0 from J, leaving 14 bases between them. The CDR3 consists of 14 residues. Germline assignment: CDR1 MDHEN and CDR2 SYDVKM.

The CDR3 spells CASSPGTGGSSPLHF. DNA for the CDR3: TGTGCCAGCAGTCCCGGGACAGGGGGGAGTTCACCCCTCCACTTT. The rearrangement uses TRBV28 and TRBJ1-6; 11 nucleotides align to TRBD1. The CDR3 loop spans 15 amino acids. Germline V gene data show CDR1 as MDHEN and CDR2 as SYDVKM. V lost 5 bases to trimming and J lost 9 bases; unmatched junction nucleotides: 6. The full variable domain, its missing parts supplied by reference TRBV28 and TRBJ1-6, is DVKVTQSSRYLVKRTGEKVFLECVQDMDHENMFWYRQDPGLGLRLIYFSYDVKMKEKGDIPEGYSVSREKKERFSLILESASTNQTSMYLCASSPGTGGSSPLHFGNGTRLTVT.

The chain is built from TRBV5-1 and TRBJ2-2, with D perhaps given as TRBD1 or TRBD2 (5 bases each). This CDR3 contains 13 residues. V lost 4 bases to trimming and J lost 4 bases, with 8 bases between them. Germline loops: CDR1 SGHRS, CDR2 YFSETQ. The CDR3 DNA reads as TGCGCCAGCAGCCGGGACGGCACCGGGGAGCTGTTTTTT. Amino acid sequence: CASSRDGTGELFF. The complete variable domain, with remaining parts taken from reference TRBV5-1 and TRBJ2-2, reads KAGVTQTPRYLIKTRGQQVTLSCSPISGHRSVSWYQQTPGQGLQFLFEYFSETQRNKGNFPGRFSGRQFSNSRSEMNVSTLELGDSALYLCASSRDGTGELFFGEGSRLTVL.

The V call is TRBV28, the J call TRBJ2-7; a possible D gene is TRBD2 (5 bases). Per germline, CDR1 MDHEN and CDR2 SYDVKM. CDR3 length: 13 amino acids. With 8 bases removed from V and 0 bases from J, the gap between germline ends came to 11 bases. CDR3 sequence: CASLDSNSYEQYF. For the CDR3, the DNA is TGTGCCAGCCTGGACTCAAACTCCTACGAGCAGTACTTC. Variable domain in full (rest from reference TRBV28 and TRBJ2-7): DVKVTQSSRYLVKRTGEKVFLECVQDMDHENMFWYRQDPGLGLRLIYFSYDVKMKEKGDIPEGYSVSREKKERFSLILESASTNQTSMYLCASLDSNSYEQYFGPGTRLTVT.

The genes are TRBV28 and TRBJ1-2; the D is unclear. The CDR3 is 14 residues long. The germline V gene has CDR1 MDHEN and CDR2 SYDVKM. V shed 2 bases and J shed 4 bases, with 11 bases lying between them. This CDR3 is CASSLSGSIYGYTF. The CDR3 DNA follows: TGTGCCAGCAGTTTAAGCGGCAGCATCTATGGCTACACCTTC.

V is TRBV4-3 and J is TRBJ1-1; TRBD1 is a possible D gene (6 bases). Germline CDR1 reads LGHNA; CDR2 reads YSLEER. The CDR3 is 16 amino acids. Trimming removed 0 bases at V and 4 bases at J, with 15 bases between. CDR3 in amino acids: CASSQDPQGPSTEAFF. DNA for the CDR3: TGCGCCAGCAGCCAAGACCCACAGGGCCCGAGCACTGAAGCTTTCTTT.

This clonotype was detected a few times. CDR3 in DNA: TGTGCCAGCAGCCCCCTTTATGGGGAGCTGTTTTTT. This gives the protein CASSPLYGELFF. The chain uses TRBV9 and TRBJ2-2; D uncertain. The CDR3 has 12 residues. Germline assignment: CDR1 SGDLS and CDR2 YYNGEE. The V gene lost 4 bases and the J gene lost 8 bases, with 9 bases spanning the gap.

The V and J genes are TRBV12-3 or TRBV12-4 and TRBJ2-1; D is possibly TRBD1 (6 bases). CDR3 length: 17 residues. V lost 2 bases, J lost 0 bases, and 14 bases lay in between. DNA of the CDR3: TGTGCCAGCAGTTTACGGGACACTTTAAGCTCCTACAATGAGCAGTTCTTC. Amino acid sequence: CASSLRDTLSSYNEQFF.

This clonotype has just a few counts. The CDR3 protein is CSGWQGGDTQYF. DNA of the CDR3: TGCAGCGGTTGGCAGGGCGGCGATACGCAGTATTTT. The gene calls are TRBV29-1 and TRBJ2-3; D might be TRBD1 (5 bases). V was trimmed by 7 bases and J by 6 bases, leaving 14 bases between them. From germline, CDR1 is SQVTM and CDR2 ANQGSEA. This CDR3 has 12 amino acids.

The rearrangement links TRBV2 to TRBJ2-7; tentatively, D is TRBD2 (5 bases). Germline CDR1 is SNHLY and CDR2 is FYNNEI. The CDR3 runs to 11 residues. V was trimmed by 8 bases and J by 0 bases, leaving 5 bases between them. CDR3: CASGSSYEQYF. CDR3 DNA sequence: TGTGCCAGCGGGAGCTCCTACGAGCAGTACTTC.

In its sample, this clonotype was seen a few times. The CDR3 loop reads CASSLGSNQPQHF. The CDR3 region has the DNA TGTGCCAGCAGCTTGGGTAGCAATCAGCCCCAGCATTTT. V usage is TRBV5-5 and J usage is TRBJ1-5, with D unclear. Trimming shortened V by 0 bases and J by 0 bases, and 1 base separated the two germline ends. The CDR3 spans 13 residues. In germline, CDR1 is SGHKS, CDR2 YYEKEE (reference sequence).

This chain links TRBV7-9 with TRBJ1-5; D call uncertain. The CDR3 loop spans 13 amino acids. Germline V gene data show CDR1 as SEHNR and CDR2 as FQNEAQ (reference sequence). V lost 2 bases, J lost 0 bases, and 2 bases lay in between. In DNA form, the CDR3 reads TGTGCCAGCAGCTTAAATAGCAATCAGCCCCAGCATTTT. Its protein is CASSLNSNQPQHF.

This clonotype has just one count. This chain joins TRBV27 and TRBJ2-1; D ambiguous. CDR3 size: 12 residues. Trimming pared 3 bases from V and 13 bases from J, leaving 13 bases between. Germline V gives CDR1 MNHEY, CDR2 SMNVEV (reference sequence). The CDR3, as DNA: TGTGCCAGCAGTTTTGATGGGCTCCTCCAGTTCTTC. Translation gives CASSFDGLLQFF.

The chain uses TRBV7-2 and TRBJ2-7; D possibly uses TRBD1 or TRBD2 (5 bases each). Germline CDR1 reads SGHTA; CDR2 reads FQGNSA. The CDR3 is 13 residues long. The germline V and J ends were trimmed by 1 base and 6 bases, with 10 bases remaining between them. CDR3 protein: CASSLVRAGEQYF. The CDR3 DNA reads as TGTGCCAGCAGCTTAGTCAGGGCGGGCGAGCAGTACTTC.

V usage is TRBV29-1 and J usage is TRBJ2-1; D gene uncertain. Germline V gene lookup returns CDR1 SQVTM and CDR2 ANQGSEA. Between the trimmed V and J ends, which lost 0 bases and 14 bases, there was a span of 5 bases. The CDR3 has 9 amino acids. CDR3 protein: CSVEDLKFF. The CDR3 nucleotides read TGCAGCGTTGAAGATCTGAAGTTCTTC.

This chain joins TRBV5-4 and TRBJ1-1; D perhaps matches TRBD1 (5 bases). With 1 base removed from V and 7 bases from J, the gap between germline ends came to 17 bases. In germline, CDR1 is SGHNT, CDR2 YYREEE (reference sequence). The length of the CDR3 is 15 residues. The CDR3 is CASSLTRAMSSEAFF. CDR3 in DNA: TGTGCCAGCAGCTTGACCAGGGCGATGTCAAGTGAAGCTTTCTTT.